This T cell receptor beta chain was sequenced for a study of blood T cell repertoires in COVID-19. Overall study: Samples taken during acute and convalescent COVID-19 were collected in the United States, Italy and Spain.

This clone appeared a few times. The sample carries other DNA sequences with the same CDR3. Germline CDR1 reads MNHEY; CDR2 reads SVGAGI. CDR3 size: 15 residues. V was clipped by 0 bases and J by 2 bases; unmatched bases: 3. The Seattle patients, enrolled during active infection, were followed longitudinally. How the authors handled the data: Reference gene primer amplification in the assay estimated nucleated cell counts. Sequencing used immunoSEQ multiplex PCR; TCRdb keeps in-frame clones, though not all of them. V, J and clone size are taken as reported in that table, and D and trimming were inferred from the DNA itself. The table shows hundreds of thousands of clones, with 80% to 90% occurring only once.

The clonotype originates from a woman aged 80 or over with COVID-19, enrolled during active disease. Material: peripheral blood. V gene TRBV6-5 combines with J gene TRBJ1-2; 7 bases line up with TRBD1. As DNA, the CDR3 is TGTGCCAGCAGTTACTCGACAGGGATAAACTATGGCTACACCTTC. Encoded protein: CASSYSTGINYGYTF.